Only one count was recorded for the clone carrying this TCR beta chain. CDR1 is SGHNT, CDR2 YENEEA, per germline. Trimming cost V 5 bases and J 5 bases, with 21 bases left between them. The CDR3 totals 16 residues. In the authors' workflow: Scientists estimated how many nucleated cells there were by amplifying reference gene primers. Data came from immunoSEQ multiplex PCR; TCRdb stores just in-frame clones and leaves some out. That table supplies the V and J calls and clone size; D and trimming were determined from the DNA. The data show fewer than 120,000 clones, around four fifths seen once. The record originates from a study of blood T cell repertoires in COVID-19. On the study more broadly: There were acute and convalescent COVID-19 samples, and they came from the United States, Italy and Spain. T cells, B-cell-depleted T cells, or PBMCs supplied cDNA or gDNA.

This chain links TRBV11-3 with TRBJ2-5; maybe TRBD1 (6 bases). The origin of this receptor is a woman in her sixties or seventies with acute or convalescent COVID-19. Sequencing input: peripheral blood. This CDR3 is CASSHVWTVAPETQYF. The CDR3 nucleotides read TGTGCCAGCAGCCACGTTTGGACAGTCGCGCCGGAGACCCAGTACTTC.